The T cell receptor (beta chain) under discussion was sequenced for a study of T cells in Graves' hyperthyroidism and ophthalmopathy. Points from the study as a whole: Most expanded thyroid clonotypes above 0.001 also appeared in blood.

Diagnostic decisions used clinical symptoms, serum thyroxine and TRAb, thyroid ultrasound and orbital computed tomography. Ten or more counts support this clonotype. Its antigen is undetermined. RNA transcripts were the template for amplifying TCR beta CDR3 regions. The HTBI primer set served for first-round RT-PCR of the TCR CDR3. TCRdb re-analysed the multiplex PCR reads in MiXCR, keeping a single row per CDR3 protein. The sample yields 640,000 or so distinct CDR3 sequences, roughly 14% seen once. The sequenced sample was blood. The TCR comes from a middle-aged woman with Graves' ophthalmopathy.

The CDR3 DNA reads TGTGCCAGCAGTGGGCCCGGGACAGGGAAGAACTATGGCTACACCTTC. Amino acids: CASSGPGTGKNYGYTF. The gene calls are TRBV28 and TRBJ1-2; the match to TRBD1 covers 9 bases. CDR1 is MDHEN, CDR2 SYDVKM, per germline. CDR3 length: 16 amino acids. With 5 bases clipped from V and 2 bases from J, the junction kept 9 bases outside the gene matches.